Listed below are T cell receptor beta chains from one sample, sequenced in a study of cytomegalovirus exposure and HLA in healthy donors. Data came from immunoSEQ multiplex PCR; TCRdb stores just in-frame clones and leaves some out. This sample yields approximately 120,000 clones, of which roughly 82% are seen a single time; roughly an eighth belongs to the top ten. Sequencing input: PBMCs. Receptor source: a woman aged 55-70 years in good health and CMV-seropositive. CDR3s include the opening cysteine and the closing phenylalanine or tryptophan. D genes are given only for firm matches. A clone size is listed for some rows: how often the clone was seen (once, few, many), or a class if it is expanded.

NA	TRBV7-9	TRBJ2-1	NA	CASSLVSGHPADGNEQFF	TGTGCCAGCAGCTTAGTATCGGGTCATCCTGCTGACGGGAATGAGCAGTTCTTC
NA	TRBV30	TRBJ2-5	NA	CAWSRGNQETQYF	TGTGCCTGGAGCCGAGGCAACCAAGAGACCCAGTACTTC
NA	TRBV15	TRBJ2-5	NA	CATSRDPGVRETQYF	TGTGCCACCAGCAGAGACCCAGGGGTGAGGGAGACCCAGTACTTC
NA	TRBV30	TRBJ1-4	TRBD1	CACRRTGGEKLFF	TGTGCCTGCCGCAGGACAGGGGGTGAAAAACTGTTTTTT
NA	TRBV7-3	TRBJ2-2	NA	CASSTRTPGELFF	TGTGCCAGCAGCACCCGGACACCCGGGGAGCTGTTTTTT
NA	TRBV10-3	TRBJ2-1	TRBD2	CAISQTGTSGNEQFF	TGTGCCATCAGTCAAACCGGGACTAGCGGCAATGAGCAGTTCTTC
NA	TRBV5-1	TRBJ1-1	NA	CASSLVSSRAEAFF	TGCGCCAGCAGCTTGGTAAGTTCGAGGGCTGAAGCTTTCTTT
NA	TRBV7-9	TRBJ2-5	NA	CASSLQGTETQYF	TGTGCCAGCAGCTTACAGGGGACGGAGACCCAGTACTTC
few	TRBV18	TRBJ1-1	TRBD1	CASSPIPGQGTAEAFF	TGTGCCAGCTCACCTATACCGGGACAGGGAACGGCTGAAGCTTTCTTT
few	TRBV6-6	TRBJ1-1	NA	CASSPRGGSMNTEAFF	TGTGCCAGCTCCCCGAGGGGGGGAAGTATGAACACTGAAGCTTTCTTT
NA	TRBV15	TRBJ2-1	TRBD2	CATSGRTSGTSHEQFF	TGTGCCACCAGCGGGAGGACTAGCGGGACCTCCCATGAGCAGTTCTTC
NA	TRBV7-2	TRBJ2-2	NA	CASSLFRVDTGELFF	TGTGCCAGCAGCTTATTCCGGGTAGACACCGGGGAGCTGTTTTTT
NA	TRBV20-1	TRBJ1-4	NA	CSATGEGKRTF	TGCAGTGCTACAGGGGAGGGGAAAAGAACTTTT
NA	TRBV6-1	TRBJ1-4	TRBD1	CASRNGRDRGEKLFF	TGTGCCAGCAGGAACGGAAGGGACAGGGGCGAAAAACTGTTTTTT
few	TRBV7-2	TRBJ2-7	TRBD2	CASSLAGGTYEQYF	TGTGCCAGCAGCTTAGCGGGAGGGACGTACGAGCAGTACTTC
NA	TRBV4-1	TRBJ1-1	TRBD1	CASSPPDRIFTEAFF	TGCGCCAGCAGCCCCCCGGACAGGATCTTCACTGAAGCTTTCTTT
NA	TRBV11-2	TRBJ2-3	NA	CASSLVGRKTDTQYF	TGTGCCAGCAGCTTAGTTGGGAGGAAGACAGATACGCAGTATTTT
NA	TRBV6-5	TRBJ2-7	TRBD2	CASNPRTSGSGEQYF	TGTGCCAGCAACCCTAGGACTAGCGGGAGTGGCGAGCAGTACTTC
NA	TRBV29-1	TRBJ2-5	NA	CSVEGRQGRETQYF	TGCAGCGTTGAAGGTCGTCAGGGGAGAGAGACCCAGTACTTC
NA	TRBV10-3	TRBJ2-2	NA	CAISDWNTGELFF	TGTGCCATTTCGGACTGGAACACCGGGGAGCTGTTTTTT
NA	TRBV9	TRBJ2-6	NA	CASSVDEGPFSSGANVLTF	TGTGCCAGCAGCGTAGACGAGGGCCCCTTCAGCTCTGGGGCCAACGTCCTGACTTTC
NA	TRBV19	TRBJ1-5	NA	CASSQITGYNQPQHF	TGTGCCAGTAGCCAAATAACAGGGTACAATCAGCCCCAGCATTTT
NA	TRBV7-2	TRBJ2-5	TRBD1	CASSLWGQGLQETQYF	TGTGCCAGCAGCTTATGGGGACAGGGACTCCAAGAGACCCAGTACTTC
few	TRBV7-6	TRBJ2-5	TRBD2	CASSLIAGGPVSQETQYF	TGTGCCAGCAGCTTAATAGCGGGGGGGCCGGTTTCTCAAGAGACCCAGTACTTC
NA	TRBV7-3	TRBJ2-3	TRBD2	CASSLVPLGLAGDTDTQYF	TGTGCCAGCAGCTTAGTCCCCCTCGGACTAGCGGGTGACACAGATACGCAGTATTTT
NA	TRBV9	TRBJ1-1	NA	CASSVAWQMNTEAFF	TGTGCCAGCAGCGTAGCTTGGCAGATGAACACTGAAGCTTTCTTT
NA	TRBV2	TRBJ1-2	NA	CASTLGGVNYGYTF	TGTGCCAGCACCCTCGGGGGGGTAAACTATGGCTACACCTTC
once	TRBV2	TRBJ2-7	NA	CASSEDSFYEQYF	TGTGCCAGCAGTGAAGACAGCTTCTACGAGCAGTACTTC
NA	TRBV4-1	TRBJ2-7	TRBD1	CASSRGQGAPYEQYF	TGCGCCAGCAGCCGCGGACAGGGGGCGCCCTACGAGCAGTACTTC
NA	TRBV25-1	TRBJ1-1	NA	CASSADSLNTEAFF	TGTGCCAGCAGTGCGGACAGCTTGAACACTGAAGCTTTCTTT
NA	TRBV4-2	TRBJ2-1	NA	CASSQLTGYNEQFF	TGTGCCAGCAGCCAGCTGACAGGCTACAATGAGCAGTTCTTC
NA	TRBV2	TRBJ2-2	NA	CASLTGNTGELFF	TGTGCCAGCCTTACAGGGAACACCGGGGAGCTGTTTTTT
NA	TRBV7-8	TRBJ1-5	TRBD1	CASSHSPLTGGNQPQHF	TGTGCCAGCAGCCATTCACCCCTGACAGGGGGCAATCAGCCCCAGCATTTT
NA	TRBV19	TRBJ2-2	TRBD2	CASNLRYIGTSVEYTGELFF	TGTGCCAGTAATCTCCGCTATATCGGGACTAGCGTGGAGTACACCGGGGAGCTGTTTTTT
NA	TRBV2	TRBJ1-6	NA	CASRGDSGNNSPLHF	TGTGCCAGCAGAGGCGACAGCGGGAATAATTCACCCCTCCACTTT
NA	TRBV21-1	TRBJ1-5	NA	CASSKDLRGSGNQPQHF	TGTGCCAGCAGCAAAGACCTTAGAGGGTCGGGCAATCAGCCCCAGCATTTT
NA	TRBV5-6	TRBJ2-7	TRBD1	CASSLRDRSSYEQYF	TGTGCCAGCAGCCTCCGGGACAGGAGCTCCTACGAGCAGTACTTC
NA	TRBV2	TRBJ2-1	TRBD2	CASSEEGGRASYNEQFF	TGTGCCAGCAGTGAAGAGGGCGGGAGGGCCTCCTACAATGAGCAGTTCTTC
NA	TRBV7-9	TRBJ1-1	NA	CASSLALGPQTEAFF	TGTGCCAGCAGCTTAGCGCTGGGGCCGCAGACTGAAGCTTTCTTT
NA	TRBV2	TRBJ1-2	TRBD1	CASSTRTGGKGYTF	TGTGCCAGCAGTACAAGGACAGGGGGCAAGGGCTACACCTTC
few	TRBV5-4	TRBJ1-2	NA	CASSVQASNYGYTF	TGTGCCAGCAGCGTACAGGCTTCTAACTATGGCTACACCTTC
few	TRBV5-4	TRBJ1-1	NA	CASSLVVVGNTEAFF	TGTGCCAGCAGCTTGGTGGTGGTCGGGAACACTGAAGCTTTCTTT
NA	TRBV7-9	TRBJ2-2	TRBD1	CASRNSDRGTGELFF	TGTGCCAGCAGGAATTCGGACAGGGGGACCGGGGAGCTGTTTTTT
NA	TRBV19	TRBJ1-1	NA	CASSMVVGGRKAFF	TGTGCCAGTAGTATGGTGGTGGGAGGACGGAAAGCTTTCTTT
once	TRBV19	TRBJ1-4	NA	CASLEQKSANEKLFF	TGTGCCAGTTTGGAACAGAAATCGGCTAATGAAAAACTGTTTTTT
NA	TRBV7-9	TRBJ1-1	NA	CASKGRGYRSTEAFF	TGTGCCAGCAAGGGAAGGGGGTATAGGAGCACTGAAGCTTTCTTT